The clone carrying this T cell receptor beta chain was picked up many times. CDR3 length: 15 residues. Germline-derived CDR1 and CDR2 are SGDLS and YYNGEE. V was pared by 5 bases and J by 0 bases, with 12 bases between. TCRdb reanalyzed the PCR reads via MiXCR. Among 10,000 to 15,000 clones listed, around a quarter were seen once. The sample belongs to a study of metastatic and nonmetastatic thyroid tumors. All patients were treatment-naive before thyroid surgery. The sample was tumor tissue. The rearrangement uses TRBV9 and TRBJ2-1; D not resolved. This sequence originates from a female donor with papillary thyroid cancer or a benign thyroid nodule (not recorded which). Some clones in this sample may be carry-over from other donors' samples. The CDR3 bases are TGTGCCAGCAGTGGCAGTGCGAGCTCCTACAATGAGCAGTTCTTC. Translating it yields CASSGSASSYNEQFF.